Below are 3 T cell receptor beta chains sequenced from a single sample in a study of T cell changes during pregnancy in multiple sclerosis. TCRdb's copy holds only in-frame clones and misses some; the assay was immunoSEQ multiplex PCR. The sample lists more than 55,000 clones; roughly 89% were seen once. The sample in question was peripheral blood, obtained after pregnancy. The origin of the receptors is a female donor in good health, enrolled as a control in a pregnancy study.

The rearrangement links TRBV18 to TRBJ2-4; 7 bases map to TRBD1. Looked up from germline, CDR1 is KGHSH and CDR2 is LQKENI. CDR3 length: 18 residues. J was trimmed by 2 bases and V by 3 bases; bases with no gene match: 13. The CDR3 region is CASSPSTGSLSTKNIQYF. The CDR3 DNA follows: TGTGCCAGCTCACCGTCGACAGGGAGTCTTTCAACCAAAAACATTCAGTACTTC.

The J gene is TRBJ1-4, the V gene TRBV19, with D uncertain. V was clipped by 3 bases and J by 3 bases, with 17 bases between them. The CDR3 consists of 17 residues. Looked up from germline, CDR1 is LNHDA and CDR2 is SQIVND (reference sequence). CDR3 nucleotides: TGTGCCAGTAGTATCGGCGGACTGGGGAGTGCTAATGAAAAACTGTTTTTT. This sequence encodes CASSIGGLGSANEKLFF.

The rearrangement links TRBV7-2 to TRBJ1-2; a possible D gene is TRBD1 (6 bases). The CDR3 covers 13 residues. CDR1 is SGHTA and CDR2 is FQGNSA in the germline V gene. Trimming shortened V by 4 bases and J by 2 bases, and 8 bases separated the two germline ends. The CDR3 here is CASSWDTNYGYTF. Here the CDR3 DNA reads TGTGCCAGCAGCTGGGACACGAACTATGGCTACACCTTC. The entire variable domain, with the rest obtained from reference TRBV7-2 and TRBJ1-2, is as follows: GAGVSQSPSNKVTEKGKDVELRCDPISGHTALYWYRQSLGQGLEFLIYFQGNSAPDKSGLPSDRFSAERTGGSVSTLTIQRTQQEDSAVYLCASSWDTNYGYTFGSGTRLTVV.